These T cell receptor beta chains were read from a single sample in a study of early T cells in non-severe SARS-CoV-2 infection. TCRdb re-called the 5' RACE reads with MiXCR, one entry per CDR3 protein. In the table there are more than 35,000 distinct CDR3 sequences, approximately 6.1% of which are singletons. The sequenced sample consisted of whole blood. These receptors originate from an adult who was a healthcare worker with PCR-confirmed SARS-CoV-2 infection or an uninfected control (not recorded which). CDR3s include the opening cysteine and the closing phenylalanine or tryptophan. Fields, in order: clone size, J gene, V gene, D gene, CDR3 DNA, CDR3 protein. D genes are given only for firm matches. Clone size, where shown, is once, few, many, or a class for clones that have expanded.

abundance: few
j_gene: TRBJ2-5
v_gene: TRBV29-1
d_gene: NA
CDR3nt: TGCAGCGGGGCTAGGGGAGAGACCCAGTACTTC
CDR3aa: CSGARGETQYF

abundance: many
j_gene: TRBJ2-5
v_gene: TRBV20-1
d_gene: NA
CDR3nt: TGCAGTGCTAGACCTGACACAGCGGAGCTCCAAGAGACCCAGTACTTC
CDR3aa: CSARPDTAELQETQYF

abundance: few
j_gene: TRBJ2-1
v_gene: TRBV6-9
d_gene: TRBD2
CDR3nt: TGTGCCAGCAGTTATTCCAGGACAGGGCTAGCGGGAGGTCTGGTCAATGAGCAGTTCTTC
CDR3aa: CASSYSRTGLAGGLVNEQFF

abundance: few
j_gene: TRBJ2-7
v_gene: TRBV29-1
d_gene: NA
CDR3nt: TGCAGCGTTGAGGGGTCCTACGAGCAGTACTTC
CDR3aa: CSVEGSYEQYF

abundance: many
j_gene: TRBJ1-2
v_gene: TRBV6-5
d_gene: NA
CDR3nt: TGTGCCAGCAGTTACTCCATACTGCTTGAGGGAGGCTACACCTTC
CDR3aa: CASSYSILLEGGYTF

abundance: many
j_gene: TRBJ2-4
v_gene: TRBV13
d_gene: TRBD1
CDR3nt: TGTGCCAGCAGCCCCCGACAGGGAAAGGGCCGGAACATTCAGTACTTC
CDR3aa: CASSPRQGKGRNIQYF

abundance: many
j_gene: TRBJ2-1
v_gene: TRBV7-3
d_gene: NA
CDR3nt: TGTGCCAGCAGCTTAACGAGTGCTAGTGTCCATGAGCAGTTCTTC
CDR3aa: CASSLTSASVHEQFF

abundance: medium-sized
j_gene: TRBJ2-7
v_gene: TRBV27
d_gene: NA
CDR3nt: TGTGCCAGCATGATAGCCACATCGTCCTACGAGCAGTACTTC
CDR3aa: CASMIATSSYEQYF

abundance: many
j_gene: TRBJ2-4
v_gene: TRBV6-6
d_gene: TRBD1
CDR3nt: TGTGCCAGCACCTCTGTCACCGACAGGGGAGCACGCCCGTACTTC
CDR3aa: CASTSVTDRGARPYF

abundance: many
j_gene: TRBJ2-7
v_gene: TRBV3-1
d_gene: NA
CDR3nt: TGTGCCAGCAGCCCAGGCGCGGAAGCCTACGAGCAGTACTTC
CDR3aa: CASSPGAEAYEQYF

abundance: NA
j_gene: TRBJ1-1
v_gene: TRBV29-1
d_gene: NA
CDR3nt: TGCAGCGTTGAATATTGGGCGGGGACTGAAGCTTTCTTT
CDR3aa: CSVEYWAGTEAFF

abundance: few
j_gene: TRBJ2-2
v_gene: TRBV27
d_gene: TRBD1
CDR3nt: TGTGCCAGCAGTTTGGACAGGTTCACCGGGGAGCTGTTTTTT
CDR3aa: CASSLDRFTGELFF

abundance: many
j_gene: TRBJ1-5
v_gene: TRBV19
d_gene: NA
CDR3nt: TGTGCCAGTAGTAGCTCCTCATCTGGCAATCAGCCCCAGCATTTT
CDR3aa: CASSSSSSGNQPQHF

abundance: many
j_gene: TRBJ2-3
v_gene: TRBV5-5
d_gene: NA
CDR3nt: TGTGCCAGCTGTTCAGACGGCCGCACAGATACGCAGTATTTT
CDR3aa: CASCSDGRTDTQYF

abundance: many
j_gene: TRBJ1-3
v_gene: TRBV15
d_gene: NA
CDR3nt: TGTGCCACCAGCAGAGATGCTACAGGGCCTGGAAACACCATATATTTT
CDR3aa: CATSRDATGPGNTIYF

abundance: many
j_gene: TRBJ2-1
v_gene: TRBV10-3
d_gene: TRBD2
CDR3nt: TGTGCCATCAGACCCACCTCGAGGCCCGACTCCTCCGCTAGCGGTTACAATGAGCAGTTCTTC
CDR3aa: CAIRPTSRPDSSASGYNEQFF

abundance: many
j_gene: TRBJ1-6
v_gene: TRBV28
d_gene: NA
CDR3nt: TGTGCCAGCAGTTTAGCTCTCGGGAATTCACCCCTCCACTTT
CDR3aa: CASSLALGNSPLHF

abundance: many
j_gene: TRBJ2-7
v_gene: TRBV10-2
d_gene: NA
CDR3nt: TGCGCCAGCAGTGAGGGACTTATACCCGGGCAGTACTTC
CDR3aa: CASSEGLIPGQYF

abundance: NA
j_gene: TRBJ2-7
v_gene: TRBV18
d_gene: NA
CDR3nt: TGTGCCAGCTCACTTCTCCCGGTCGGAACCTCCTACGAGCAGTACTTC
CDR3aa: CASSLLPVGTSYEQYF

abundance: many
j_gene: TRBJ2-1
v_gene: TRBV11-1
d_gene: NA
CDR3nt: TGTGCCAGCAGCTTAGAAAAGGGAGCGAATGAGCAGTTCTTC
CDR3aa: CASSLEKGANEQFF

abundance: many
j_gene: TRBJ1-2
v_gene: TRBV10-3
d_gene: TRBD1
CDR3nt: TGTGCCATCAGTGAGCCTGACAGGGCGGGCGGCTACACCTTC
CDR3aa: CAISEPDRAGGYTF

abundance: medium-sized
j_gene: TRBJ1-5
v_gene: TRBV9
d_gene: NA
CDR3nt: TGTGCCAGCAGCGTAGATCCGGACAGTAGCAATCAGCCCCAGCATTTT
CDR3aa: CASSVDPDSSNQPQHF

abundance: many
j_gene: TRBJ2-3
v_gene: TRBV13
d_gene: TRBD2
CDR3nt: TGTGCCAGCAGCTTCAGGACTAGCGGGAAGGCGGCAGATACGCAGTATTTT
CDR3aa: CASSFRTSGKAADTQYF

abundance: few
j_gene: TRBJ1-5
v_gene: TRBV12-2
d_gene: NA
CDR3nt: TGTGCAAGTCGCCTAGAATTACGTCAGCCCCAGCATTTT
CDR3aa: CASRLELRQPQHF

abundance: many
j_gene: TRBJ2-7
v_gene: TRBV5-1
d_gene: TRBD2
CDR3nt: TGCGCCAGCAGCTTTGCGGGAGGTGCCAACGAGCAGTACTTC
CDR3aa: CASSFAGGANEQYF

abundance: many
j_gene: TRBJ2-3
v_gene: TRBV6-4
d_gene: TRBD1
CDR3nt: TGTGCCAGCAGACAGGGGGCTAGCACAGATACGCAGTATTTT
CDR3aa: CASRQGASTDTQYF

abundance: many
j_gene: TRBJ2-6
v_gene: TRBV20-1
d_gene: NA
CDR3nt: TGCAGTGCCACGGACGGGAGCTCTGGGGCCAACGTCCTGACTTTC
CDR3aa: CSATDGSSGANVLTF

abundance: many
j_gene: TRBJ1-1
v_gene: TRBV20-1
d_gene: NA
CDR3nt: TGCAGTGCCAATAGGGAAGCTTTCTTT
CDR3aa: CSANREAFF

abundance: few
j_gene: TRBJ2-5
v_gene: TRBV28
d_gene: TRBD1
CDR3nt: TGTGCCAGCAGCCCACGGCCCCGGACAGGGCCGAGACAAGAGACCCAGTACTTC
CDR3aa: CASSPRPRTGPRQETQYF

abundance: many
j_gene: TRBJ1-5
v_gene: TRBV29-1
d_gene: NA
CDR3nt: TGCAGCGTTCTTTTAACAGAGAATCAGCCCCAGCATTTT
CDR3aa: CSVLLTENQPQHF

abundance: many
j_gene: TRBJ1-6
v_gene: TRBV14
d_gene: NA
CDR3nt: TGTGCCAGCAGCCTAGCCGGGAGTTCACCCCTCCACTTT
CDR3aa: CASSLAGSSPLHF

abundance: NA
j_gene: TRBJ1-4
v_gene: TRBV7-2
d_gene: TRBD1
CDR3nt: TGTGCCAGCAGCCGGGACAGGGGGCATGAAAAACTGTTTTTT
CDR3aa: CASSRDRGHEKLFF

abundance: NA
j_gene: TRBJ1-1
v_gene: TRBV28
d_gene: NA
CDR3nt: TGTGCCAGCATGGGGGTTCTGAACACTGAAGCTTTCTTT
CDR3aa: CASMGVLNTEAFF

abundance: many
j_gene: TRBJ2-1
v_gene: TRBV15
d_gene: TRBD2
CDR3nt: TGTGCCACCAGCAGAGATCTAGCGGGAGGAAAGGAGCAGTTCTTC
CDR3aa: CATSRDLAGGKEQFF

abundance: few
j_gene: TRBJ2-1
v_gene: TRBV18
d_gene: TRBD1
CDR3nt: TGTGCCAGCTCACCACCGGGACAGACCTCCTACAATGAGCAGTTCTTC
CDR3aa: CASSPPGQTSYNEQFF

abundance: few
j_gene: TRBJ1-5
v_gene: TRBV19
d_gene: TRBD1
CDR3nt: TGTGCCAGTAGTATAGTTTCAGGGGGATATAGCAATCAGCCCCAGCATTTT
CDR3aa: CASSIVSGGYSNQPQHF

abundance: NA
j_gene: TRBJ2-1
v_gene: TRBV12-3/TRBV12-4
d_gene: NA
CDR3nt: TGTGCCAGCAGTTCGCTCGTGGACAATGAGCAGTTCTTC
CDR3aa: CASSSLVDNEQFF

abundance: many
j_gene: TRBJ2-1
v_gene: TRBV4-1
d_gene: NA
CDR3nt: TGCGCCAGCAGCCAACCCACGGCCTCCTACAATGAGCAGTTCTTC
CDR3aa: CASSQPTASYNEQFF

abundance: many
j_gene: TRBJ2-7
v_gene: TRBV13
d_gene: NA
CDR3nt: TGTGCCAGCAGCCCATCTCGGGACCTCGGGGGAGAGCAGTACTTC
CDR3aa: CASSPSRDLGGEQYF

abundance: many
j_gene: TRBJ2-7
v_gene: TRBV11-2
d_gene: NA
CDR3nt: TGTGCCAGCAGCCCCCCCCAGACCGGCCTCTACGAGCAGTACTTC
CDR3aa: CASSPPQTGLYEQYF

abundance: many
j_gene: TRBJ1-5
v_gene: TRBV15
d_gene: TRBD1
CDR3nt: TGTGCCACCAGCAGAGCAGGGGGCGGTCAGCCCCAGCATTTT
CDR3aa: CATSRAGGGQPQHF

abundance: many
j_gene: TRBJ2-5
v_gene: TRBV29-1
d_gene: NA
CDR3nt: TGCAGCGTTGAAGATTATCGGGACTTCGTCGAGACCCAGTACTTC
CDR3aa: CSVEDYRDFVETQYF

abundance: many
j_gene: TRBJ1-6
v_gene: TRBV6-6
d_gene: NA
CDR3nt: TGTGCCAGCAGTTACCGTCCGAAGGATTCACCCCTCCACTTT
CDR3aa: CASSYRPKDSPLHF

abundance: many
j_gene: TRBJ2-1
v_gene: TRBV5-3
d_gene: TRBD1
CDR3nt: TGTGCCACCTCGGGACAGGGGGATTATGAGCAGTTCTTC
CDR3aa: CATSGQGDYEQFF

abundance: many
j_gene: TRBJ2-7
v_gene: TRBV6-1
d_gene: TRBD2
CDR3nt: TGTGCCAGCAGTGAAGGACTAGCGGGCTCCTACGAGCAGTACTTC
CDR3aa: CASSEGLAGSYEQYF